The 3 T cell receptor beta chains below all came from one sample that was sequenced in a study of cytomegalovirus exposure and HLA in healthy donors. Clones were sequenced by immunoSEQ multiplex PCR, and TCRdb holds only the in-frame ones, with some missing. Among 300,000 to 450,000 clones listed, more than 80% were seen once. The specimen sequenced was PBMCs. The receptors come from a woman younger than 35 in good health and CMV-seronegative.

The table lists this clone with a few counts. V is TRBV28 and J is TRBJ1-2, with TRBD1 matching over 7 bases. Germline CDR1 and CDR2: MDHEN and SYDVKM. With V trimmed by 6 bases and J by 7 bases, 8 bases remained unmatched. CDR3 size: 13 residues. CDR3 DNA sequence: TGTGCCAGCAGCGACCTTAGGGGGCTTGGCTACACCTTC. Residues: CASSDLRGLGYTF.

The sample holds one count of this clone. The chain is built from TRBV5-5 and TRBJ2-7, with TRBD1 as a possible D gene (6 bases). The V and J ends lost 5 bases and 3 bases respectively, with 18 bases between them. The CDR3 runs to 15 residues. Per germline, CDR1 SGHKS and CDR2 YYEKEE (reference sequence). CDR3 residues: CASRVSSTGRYEQYF. The CDR3, as DNA: TGTGCCAGCAGGGTTAGCTCGACAGGTCGCTACGAGCAGTACTTC.

The chain combines TRBV4-1 with TRBJ1-5; a weak D match, TRBD1 (6 bases). The CDR3 is 17 residues long. The V gene's germline CDR1 is MGHRA and CDR2 YSYEKL. Between the trimmed V and J ends, which lost 1 base and 2 bases, there was a span of 15 bases. The CDR3 DNA follows: TGCGCCAGCAGCCAAGGGGCAGGGGTAGGAGGCAATCAGCCCCAGCATTTT. Translating gives CASSQGAGVGGNQPQHF.